What follows are 24 T cell receptor beta chains derived from one specimen sequenced in a study of radiotherapy plus CTLA-4 blockade in lung cancer. Clones were read by immunoSEQ multiplex PCR, and TCRdb kept only the in-frame ones, dropping some. The table lists 60,000 to 65,000 clones, 60% to 80% of them singletons. The input for sequencing was peripheral blood, taken from a patient treated with radiotherapy plus ipilimumab. Receptors were obtained from a human donor with non-small cell lung cancer who had a complete response to radiotherapy plus ipilimumab.

The J gene is TRBJ1-1, the V gene TRBV7-2, with D uncertain. CDR1 is SGHTA and CDR2 is FQGNSA in the germline V gene. The CDR3 has 14 amino acids. Trimming left V 5 bases short and J 9 bases short, with 19 bases between. CDR3 in amino acids: CASSLDTSRLKAFF. The DNA of the CDR3 is TGTGCCAGCAGCCTAGACACGTCCCGCTTAAAAGCTTTCTTT.

The chain links TRBV18 to TRBJ2-5, with a possible D match to TRBD1 (6 bases). Germline CDR1 and CDR2: KGHSH and LQKENI. Between the trimmed V and J ends, which lost 4 bases and 2 bases, there was a span of 8 bases. This CDR3 region has 13 residues. The CDR3 protein is CASSRTVQETQYF. The CDR3 DNA is TGTGCCAGCTCACGGACAGTTCAAGAGACCCAGTACTTC.

CDR3 region: CASSSDRVLEKLFF. The CDR3 DNA is TGTGCCAGCAGCTCAGACAGGGTCCTTGAAAAACTGTTTTTT. The chain carries TRBV7-8 and TRBJ1-4, with 7 bases that match TRBD1. J was trimmed by 7 bases and V by 4 bases; bases with no gene match: 6. Germline V gene data show CDR1 as SGHVS and CDR2 as FQNEAQ. The CDR3 is 14 residues long.

This clone showed up just a few times. V gene TRBV7-6 combines with J gene TRBJ2-3; 7 positions match TRBD2. The trim removed 2 bases at V and 10 bases at J, leaving 15 bases unmatched. This CDR3 has 16 residues. The germline V gene encodes CDR1 SGHVS and CDR2 FNYEAQ. The chain's CDR3 is CASSLNSGGRADAQYF. CDR3 DNA sequence: TGTGCCAGCAGCTTAAACTCCGGCGGGAGAGCGGACGCGCAGTATTTT. Based on the CDR3 plus reference TRBV7-6 and TRBJ2-3, the full variable domain is GAGVSQSPRYKVTKRGQDVALRCDPISGHVSLYWYRQALGQGPEFLTYFNYEAQQDKSGLPNDRFSAERPEGSISTLTIQRTEQRDSAMYRCASSLNSGGRADAQYFGPGTRLTVL.

The chain couples TRBV6-5 to TRBJ2-7; D remains ambiguous. This CDR3 is built from 13 residues. The ends were cut back, 2 bases at V and 2 bases at J, with 7 bases in the middle. Germline V gives CDR1 MNHEY, CDR2 SVGAGI. CDR3 sequence (DNA): TGTGCCAGCAGTTACCCCCAGACCTACGAGCAGTACGTC. Amino acid sequence: CASSYPQTYEQYV.

The chain links TRBV4-1 to TRBJ2-2; 7 nucleotides align to TRBD1. Germline loops: CDR1 MGHRA, CDR2 YSYEKL. This CDR3 contains 15 residues. V shed 4 bases, J shed 4 bases, and the junction held 6 bases outside the gene matches. CDR3 residues: CASSPRDRSTGELFF. In DNA form, the CDR3 reads TGCGCCAGCAGCCCCCGGGACAGAAGCACCGGGGAGCTGTTTTTT.

The J gene is TRBJ2-7, the V gene TRBV4-3; 8 bases map to TRBD1. Germline CDR1 reads LGHNA; CDR2 reads YSLEER. V lost 4 bases and J lost 5; bases outside the gene matches: 4. This CDR3 has 13 residues. CDR3 loop: CASSRGQGHEQYF. CDR3 DNA sequence: TGCGCCAGCAGCCGCGGACAGGGCCACGAGCAGTACTTC.

The CDR3 sequence: CASGLVPPYEQYF. The CDR3 DNA sequence: TGTGCTAGTGGTTTGGTACCACCCTACGAGCAGTACTTC. The chain couples TRBV12-5 to TRBJ2-7; D gene unclear. Germline V gene sequence: CDR1 LGHNT, CDR2 FRNRAP. V lost 0 bases and J 2 bases, leaving 5 bases between the germline ends. The CDR3 has 13 amino acids.

This clone was recorded only once. The rearrangement uses TRBV19 and TRBJ2-1; 11 bases are shared with TRBD2. The V and J ends lost 2 bases and 4 bases, in that order; junction bases with no gene match: 13. Germline-derived CDR1 and CDR2 are LNHDA and SQIVND (reference sequence). The CDR3 is made up of 19 amino acids. The CDR3 reads CASSIRAASGGQGYNEQFF. CDR3 nucleotide sequence: TGTGCCAGTAGTATACGGGCTGCTAGCGGGGGGCAAGGATACAATGAGCAGTTCTTC.

This rearrangement joins TRBV2 to TRBJ1-1; D unresolved. Germline V gene lookup returns CDR1 SNHLY and CDR2 FYNNEI. Trimming stripped 4 bases from V and 5 bases from J, with 11 bases between. The CDR3 extends over 13 amino acids. In nucleotides, the CDR3 is TGTGCCAGCAGTGGGGAGGGCAGGACTGAAGCTTTCTTT. Translated: CASSGEGRTEAFF. Together with reference TRBV2 and TRBJ1-1, the CDR3 gives the full variable domain: EPEVTQTPSHQVTQMGQEVILRCVPISNHLYFYWYRQILGQKVEFLVSFYNNEISEKSEIFDDQFSVERPDGSNFTLKIRSTKLEDSAMYFCASSGEGRTEAFFGQGTRLTVV.

Note on this clone: One junction end does not reproduce the germline sequence, and a read error may be involved. This sequence joins TRBV18 and TRBJ2-7; no firm D call. The CDR3 length is 14 residues. Per germline, CDR1 KGHSH and CDR2 LQKENI. The CDR3 bases are TGTGCCAGCTCACCCAGAACCCAGGACGGATCCTCGTTCTTC. This sequence encodes CASSPRTQDGSSFF.

V usage is TRBV9 and J usage is TRBJ2-3; D is unclear. This CDR3 is 14 amino acids long. In germline, CDR1 is SGDLS, CDR2 YYNGEE. V lost 6 bases and J lost 2, with 13 bases in between. Written as DNA, the CDR3 is TGTGCCAGCACCAGCAGCGTTGTCACAGATACGCAGTATTTT. Translating it yields CASTSSVVTDTQYF.

J is TRBJ1-5 and V is TRBV6-5, with D possibly being TRBD1 (5 bases). CDR1 is MNHEY, CDR2 SVGAGI, per germline. V was clipped by 6 bases and J by 8 bases, with 17 bases between them. The CDR3 loop spans 14 amino acids. In DNA, the CDR3 is TGTGCCAGCAGCGAGGGGCGCGCAGCGGAGCCCCAGCATTTT. Amino acid sequence: CASSEGRAAEPQHF.

The chain carries TRBV6-1 and TRBJ1-2; 8 nucleotides agree with TRBD1. CDR1 MNHNS and CDR2 SASEGT come from the germline V gene. V dropped 4 bases and J dropped 7; count of bases not matched to a gene: 8. The CDR3 has 14 residues. The CDR3 region has the DNA TGTGCCAGCAGTGCCTGGACAGGGAAAGTTGGCTACACCTTC. Its translation is CASSAWTGKVGYTF.

The V call is TRBV6-1, the J call TRBJ2-1, with 8 bases matching TRBD2. After removal of 4 bases from V and 7 bases from J, the junction contained 12 bases not matched to a gene. This CDR3 region has 16 residues. CDR1 and CDR2 from the germline V gene are MNHNS and SASEGT. The CDR3 coding sequence is TGTGCCAGCAGTGCTGGCCTGGCGGGAGGTTTGAATGAGCAGTTCTTC. This encodes CASSAGLAGGLNEQFF.

The chain joins TRBV10-1 to TRBJ2-2, with a tentative D call TRBD1 (6 bases). The length of the CDR3 is 15 residues. Germline loops: CDR1 WNHNN, CDR2 SYGVQD (reference sequence). Deletions cut 2 bases from V and 5 bases from J, with 12 bases between. The CDR3 DNA reads as TGCGCCAGCAGTGAGGCAGGGGTGGGTACCGGGGAGCTGTTTTTT. Its translation: CASSEAGVGTGELFF.

This clone was counted between two and nine times. The CDR3 bases are TGTGCCAGCAGCTTGTATAAGTACAGGGGAGCATATGGCTACACCTTC. Amino acids: CASSLYKYRGAYGYTF. The V call is TRBV5-6, the J call TRBJ1-2; 7 positions agree with TRBD1. This CDR3 comprises 16 residues. Per the germline V gene, CDR1 is SGHDT and CDR2 is YYEEEE. V was clipped by 1 base and J by 5 bases; unmatched bases: 11.

V gene TRBV10-3 combines with J gene TRBJ2-3; the match to TRBD2 covers 8 bases. CDR3 length equals 14 residues. V gave up 2 bases and J gave up 7 bases; unmatched junction bases: 5. CDR1 is ENHRY and CDR2 is SYGVKD in the germline V gene. The CDR3 DNA follows: TGTGCCATCAGTGAGGAGAATAGCGGGAATACGCAGTATTTT. It translates to CAISEENSGNTQYF.

This chain connects TRBV4-3 to TRBJ2-7; D is perhaps TRBD1 (5 bases). The CDR3 extends over 13 amino acids. CDR1 and CDR2 (germline): LGHNA, YSLEER. Between the trimmed V and J ends, which lost 0 bases and 9 bases, there was a span of 12 bases. CDR3 bases: TGCGCCAGCAGCCAAGATAGGGGCTTCGGGCAGTACTTC. Amino acid sequence: CASSQDRGFGQYF.

This clone was found once. This chain joins TRBV9 and TRBJ2-5, with a weak D call TRBD1 (5 bases). V dropped 0 bases and J dropped 4 bases, with 13 bases sitting between them. CDR1 SGDLS and CDR2 YYNGEE come from the germline V gene. This CDR3 has 15 amino acids. CDR3 amino acids: CASSVAWGLGETQYF. The CDR3 bases are TGTGCCAGCAGCGTAGCTTGGGGCCTTGGAGAGACCCAGTACTTC.

V usage is TRBV4-3 and J usage is TRBJ2-6; D remains ambiguous. V was pared by 1 base and J by 2 bases, with 9 bases between. The CDR3 is 16 amino acids. Germline values: CDR1 LGHNA, CDR2 YSLEER. The CDR3: CASSQVGSPGANVLTF. CDR3 sequence (DNA): TGCGCCAGCAGCCAAGTAGGCTCACCTGGGGCCAACGTCCTGACTTTC.

The chain is built from TRBV2 and TRBJ2-2, with D unresolved. Trimming cost V 7 bases and J 9 bases, with 12 bases left between them. The CDR3 covers 12 residues. Germline CDR1 SNHLY, CDR2 FYNNEI. CDR3 bases: TGTGCCAGCACCCTTGGTTATAGGGAGCTGTTTTTT. It specifies CASTLGYRELFF.

The rearrangement joins TRBV2 to TRBJ2-3, with 8 bases aligning to TRBD2. Trimming at V came to 6 bases and at J to 2 bases, leaving 7 bases not matched to a gene. Germline CDR1 is SNHLY and CDR2 is FYNNEI. The length of the CDR3 is 15 residues. The chain's CDR3 is CASRGDGGATDTQYF. CDR3 bases: TGTGCCAGCAGGGGGGACGGGGGGGCCACAGATACGCAGTATTTT. Full variable domain (remainder filled in from reference TRBV2 and TRBJ2-3): EPEVTQTPSHQVTQMGQEVILRCVPISNHLYFYWYRQILGQKVEFLVSFYNNEISEKSEIFDDQFSVERPDGSNFTLKIRSTKLEDSAMYFCASRGDGGATDTQYFGPGTRLTVL.

This chain links TRBV5-6 with TRBJ1-4; 7 nucleotides align to TRBD1. Germline V lookup: CDR1 SGHDT, CDR2 YYEEEE. The trim removed 2 bases at V and 6 bases at J, leaving 7 bases unmatched. This CDR3 region has 15 residues. The CDR3 loop reads CASSLPGQSHEKLFF. CDR3 DNA: TGTGCCAGCAGCTTACCGGGACAGAGCCATGAAAAACTGTTTTTT.